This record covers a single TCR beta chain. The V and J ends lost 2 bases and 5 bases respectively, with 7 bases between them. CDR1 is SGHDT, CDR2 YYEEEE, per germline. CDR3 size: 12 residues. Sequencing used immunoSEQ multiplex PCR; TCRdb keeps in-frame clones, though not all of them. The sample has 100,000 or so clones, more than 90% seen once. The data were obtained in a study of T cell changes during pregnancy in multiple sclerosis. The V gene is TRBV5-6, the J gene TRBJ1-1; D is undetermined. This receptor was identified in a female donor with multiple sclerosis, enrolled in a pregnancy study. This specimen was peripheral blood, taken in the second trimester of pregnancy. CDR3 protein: CASSFGVTEAFF. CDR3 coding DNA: TGTGCCAGCAGCTTCGGGGTTACTGAAGCTTTCTTT. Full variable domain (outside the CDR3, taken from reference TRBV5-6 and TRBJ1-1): DAGVTQSPTHLIKTRGQQVTLRCSPKSGHDTVSWYQQALGQGPQFIFQYYEEEERQRGNFPDRFSGHQFPNYSSELNVNALLLGDSALYLCASSFGVTEAFFGQGTRLTVV.